This entry describes one TCR beta chain. Its antigen is undetermined. The germline V gene encodes CDR1 SGHAT and CDR2 FQDESV (reference sequence). J lost 1 base, V lost 6 bases, and 7 bases had no gene match. CDR3 length: 15 amino acids. Amplification used 60 Vbeta primers and 13 Jbeta primers. Original analysis: The count from a later analysis was about 80 million unique TCR beta chains, 9 million to 12 million of them shared. Method: immunoSEQ multiplex PCR; TCRdb's copy keeps in-frame clones and lacks some. From that table come the V and J calls and clone size; the DNA was used to work out D and trimming. The sample data list some 84,000 clones. The sample is drawn from a study of cytomegalovirus exposure and HLA in healthy donors. Study-level results: Being productive about 87% or about 30% of the time was typical of most TCR beta V segments in an earlier analysis. The likely origin of a cluster of highly shared sequence variants was a sequencing artifact.

The genes are TRBV11-1 and TRBJ1-2; 8 bases are shared with TRBD1. Sample: PBMCs. The TCR comes from a man aged 45-65 years in good health and CMV-seronegative. The CDR3 coding sequence is TGTGCCAGCAGTTTTCCGGGACAGGATAACTATGGCTACACCTTC. Its protein product is CASSFPGQDNYGYTF. Together with reference TRBV11-1 and TRBJ1-2, the CDR3 gives the full variable domain: EAEVAQSPRYKITEKSQAVAFWCDPISGHATLYWYRQILGQGPELLVQFQDESVVDDSQLPKDRFSAERLKGVDSTLKIQPAELGDSAMYLCASSFPGQDNYGYTFGSGTRLTVV.